What follows describes a single T cell receptor beta chain. The data were taken from a study of blood T cell repertoires in COVID-19. Sequencing was performed with immunoSEQ multiplex PCR; in TCRdb, only in-frame clones are kept and a portion is missing. Counted here are about 200,000 clones, roughly 82% occurring once; the ten biggest clones make up roughly 13%. The V gene lost 2 bases and the J gene lost 3 bases, with 11 bases spanning the gap. Per the germline V gene, CDR1 is MNHNS and CDR2 is SASEGT. The CDR3 spans 15 residues. The rearrangement uses TRBV6-1 and TRBJ2-1; D unresolved. The specimen sequenced was peripheral blood. The sequence was obtained from a human donor in a cohort sampled during active COVID-19. Here the CDR3 DNA reads TGTGCCAGCAGTGAAAGTCAGGTAAACTACAATGAGCAGTTCTTC. Its translation is CASSESQVNYNEQFF.